This entry describes one TCR beta chain. Its matching antigen is unknown. Possible read error: a much larger clone is one base away. These data come from a study of beta chain features in type 1 diabetes. The study, taken as a whole, reports: Moderately but significantly shorter TCRB CDR3s were found in Type 1 diabetes patients in all four CD4+ subsets. When cDNA is sequenced, cells with high TCR expression could be over-represented.

Of the isolated RNA, all was reverse transcribed, and so the sequenced material was expressed TCRB transcripts. The protocol was immunoSEQ multiplex PCR, while the TCRdb copy is restricted to in-frame clones and leaves out a portion. Among roughly 400,000 clones, roughly 14% were seen once, and the ten largest hold less than 0.04%. Every donor provided one heparinised blood draw, which averaged about 110 mL. The CDR3 length is 12 residues. V lost 3 bases, J lost 3 bases, and 5 bases lay in between. Per germline, CDR1 KGHSH and CDR2 LQKENI. The rearrangement joins TRBV18 to TRBJ2-5; unclear D gene. The TCR was taken from a man younger than 40 in good health. Material: naive CD4+ T cells from blood. DNA of the CDR3: TGTGCCAGCTCACCGTACGAAGAGACCCAGTACTTC. Translating gives CASSPYEETQYF.